This T cell receptor beta chain was identified during a study of T cells in Graves' hyperthyroidism and ophthalmopathy. This CDR3 comprises 16 residues. The germline gives CDR1 MDHEN, CDR2 SYDVKM. With 6 bases clipped from V and 3 bases from J, the junction kept 9 bases outside the gene matches. Points on this clonotype: Its antigen is not known.

The study defined stable Graves' hyperthyroidism as no ophthalmopathy progression within 18 months. Lactation, pregnancy, other autoimmune disease or uncontrolled infection excluded patients. Using RNA transcripts as the source, TCR beta CDR3 regions were amplified. The HTBI set primed first-round TCR CDR3 RT-PCR. TCRdb used MiXCR to reprocess the multiplex PCR reads, holding one entry per CDR3 protein. The sample lists about 200,000 distinct CDR3 sequences, around a sixth occurring once. Study results and limitations: Ophthalmopathy stood apart from stable hyperthyroidism in a 13 V-J model.

The source is a woman between 50 and 59 years old with Graves' hyperthyroidism. Sequencing was done on a sample of blood. This chain uses TRBV28 with TRBJ2-1; TRBD2 matches 9 bases. The DNA of the CDR3 is TGTGCCAGCAGCAGCCTTAGCGGGAGTTTCTACAATGAGCAGTTCTTC. It codes for CASSSLSGSFYNEQFF.